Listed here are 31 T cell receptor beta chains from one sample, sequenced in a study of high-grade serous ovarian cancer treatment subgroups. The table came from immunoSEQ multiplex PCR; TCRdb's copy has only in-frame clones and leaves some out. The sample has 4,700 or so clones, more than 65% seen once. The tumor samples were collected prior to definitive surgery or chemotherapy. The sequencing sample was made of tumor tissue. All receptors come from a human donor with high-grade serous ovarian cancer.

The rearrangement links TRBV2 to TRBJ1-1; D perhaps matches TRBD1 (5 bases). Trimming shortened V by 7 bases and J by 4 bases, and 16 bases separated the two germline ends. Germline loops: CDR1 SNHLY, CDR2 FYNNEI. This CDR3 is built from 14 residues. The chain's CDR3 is CASNSVGGGTEAFF. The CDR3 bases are TGTGCCAGCAACTCGGTGGGGGGAGGCACTGAAGCTTTCTTT.

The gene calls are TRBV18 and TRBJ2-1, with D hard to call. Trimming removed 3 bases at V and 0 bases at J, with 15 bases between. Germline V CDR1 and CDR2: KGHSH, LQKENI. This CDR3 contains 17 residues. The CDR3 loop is CASSPPATRSSYNEQFF. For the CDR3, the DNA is TGTGCCAGCTCACCGCCAGCAACACGGAGCTCCTACAATGAGCAGTTCTTC.

CDR3 loop: CASSFFPGTGGADTQYF. The CDR3 region has the DNA TGTGCCAGCAGCTTCTTTCCCGGGACAGGGGGCGCAGATACGCAGTATTTT. This rearrangement joins TRBV9 to TRBJ2-3, with 12 bases identical to TRBD1. V shed 4 bases, J shed 4 bases, and the junction held 10 bases outside the gene matches. Germline CDR1 SGDLS, CDR2 YYNGEE. The CDR3 is 17 residues long. The variable domain in full, with the rest retrieved from reference TRBV9 and TRBJ2-3, is DSGVTQTPKHLITATGQRVTLRCSPRSGDLSVYWYQQSLDQGLQFLIQYYNGEERAKGNILERFSAQQFPDLHSELNLSSLELGDSALYFCASSFFPGTGGADTQYFGPGTRLTVL.

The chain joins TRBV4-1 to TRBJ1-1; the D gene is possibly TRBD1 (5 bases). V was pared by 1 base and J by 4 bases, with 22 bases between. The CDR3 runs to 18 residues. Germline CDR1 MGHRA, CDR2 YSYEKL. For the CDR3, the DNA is TGCGCCAGCAGCCAAGGACAGCTCTTTCAAGGTTGGGGCACTGAAGCTTTCTTT. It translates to CASSQGQLFQGWGTEAFF.

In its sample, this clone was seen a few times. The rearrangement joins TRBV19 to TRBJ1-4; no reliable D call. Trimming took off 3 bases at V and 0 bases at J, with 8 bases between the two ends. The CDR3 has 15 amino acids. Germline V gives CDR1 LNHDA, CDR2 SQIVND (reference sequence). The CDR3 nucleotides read TGTGCCAGTAGTATTAGTTCGGCAACTAATGAAAAACTGTTTTTT. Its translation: CASSISSATNEKLFF.

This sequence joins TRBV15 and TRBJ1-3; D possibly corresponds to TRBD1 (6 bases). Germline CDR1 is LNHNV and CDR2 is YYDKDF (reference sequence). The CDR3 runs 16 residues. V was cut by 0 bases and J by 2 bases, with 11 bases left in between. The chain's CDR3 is CATSRDIGGPGNTIYF. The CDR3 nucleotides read TGTGCCACCAGCAGAGATATTGGGGGGCCTGGAAACACCATATATTTT.

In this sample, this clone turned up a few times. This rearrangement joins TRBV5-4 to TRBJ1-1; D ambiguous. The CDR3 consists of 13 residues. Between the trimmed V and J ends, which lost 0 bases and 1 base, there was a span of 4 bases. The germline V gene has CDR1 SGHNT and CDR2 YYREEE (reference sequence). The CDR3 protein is CASSLEPNTEAFF. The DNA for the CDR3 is TGTGCCAGCAGCTTGGAACCGAACACTGAAGCTTTCTTT.

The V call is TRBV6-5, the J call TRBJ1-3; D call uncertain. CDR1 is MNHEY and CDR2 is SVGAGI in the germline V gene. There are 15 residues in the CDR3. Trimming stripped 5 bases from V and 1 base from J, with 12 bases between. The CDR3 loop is CASSNYQKSGNTIYF. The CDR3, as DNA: TGTGCCAGCAGTAACTACCAGAAGTCTGGAAACACCATATATTTT.

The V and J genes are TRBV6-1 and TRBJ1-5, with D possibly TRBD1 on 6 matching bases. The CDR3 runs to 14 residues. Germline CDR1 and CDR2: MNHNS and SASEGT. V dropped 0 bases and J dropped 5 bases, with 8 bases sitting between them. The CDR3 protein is CASSEARGDQPQHF. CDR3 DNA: TGTGCCAGCAGTGAAGCCAGGGGCGATCAGCCCCAGCATTTT.

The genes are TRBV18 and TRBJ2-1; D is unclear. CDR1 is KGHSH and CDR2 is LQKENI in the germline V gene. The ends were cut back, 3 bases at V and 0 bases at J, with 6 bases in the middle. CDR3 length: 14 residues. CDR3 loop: CASSPDHSYNEQFF. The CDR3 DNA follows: TGTGCCAGCTCACCCGACCACTCCTACAATGAGCAGTTCTTC. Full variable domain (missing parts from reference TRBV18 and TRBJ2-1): NAGVMQNPRHLVRRRGQEARLRCSPMKGHSHVYWYRQLPEEGLKFMVYLQKENIIDESGMPKERFSAEFPKEGPSILRIQQVVRGDSAAYFCASSPDHSYNEQFFGPGTRLTVL.

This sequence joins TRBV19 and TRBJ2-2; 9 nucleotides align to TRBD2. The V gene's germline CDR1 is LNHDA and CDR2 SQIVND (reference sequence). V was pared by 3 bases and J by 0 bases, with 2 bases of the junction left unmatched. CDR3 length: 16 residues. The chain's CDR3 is CASSIIAGANTGELFF. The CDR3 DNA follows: TGTGCCAGTAGTATTATAGCGGGGGCGAACACCGGGGAGCTGTTTTTT. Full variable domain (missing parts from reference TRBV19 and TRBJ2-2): DGGITQSPKYLFRKEGQNVTLSCEQNLNHDAMYWYRQDPGQGLRLIYYSQIVNDFQKGDIAEGYSVSREKKESFPLTVTSAQKNPTAFYLCASSIIAGANTGELFFGEGSRLTVL.

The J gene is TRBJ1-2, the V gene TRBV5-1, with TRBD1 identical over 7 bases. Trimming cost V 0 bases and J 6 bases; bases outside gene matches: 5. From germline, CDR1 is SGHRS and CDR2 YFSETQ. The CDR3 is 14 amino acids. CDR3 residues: CASSLAQGTDGYTF. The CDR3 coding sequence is TGCGCCAGCAGCTTGGCCCAGGGGACAGATGGCTACACCTTC.

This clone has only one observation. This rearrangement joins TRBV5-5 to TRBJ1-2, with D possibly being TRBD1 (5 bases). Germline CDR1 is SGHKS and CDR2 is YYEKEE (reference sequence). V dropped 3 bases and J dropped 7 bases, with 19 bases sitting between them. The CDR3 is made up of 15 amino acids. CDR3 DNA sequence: TGTGCCAGCAGCTCTATCTTCACCCTCGGGGGTGGCTACACCTTC. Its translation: CASSSIFTLGGGYTF.

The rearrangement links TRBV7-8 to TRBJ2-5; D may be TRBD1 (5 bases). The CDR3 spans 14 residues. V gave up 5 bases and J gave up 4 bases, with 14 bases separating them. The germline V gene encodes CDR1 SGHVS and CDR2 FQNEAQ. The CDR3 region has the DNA TGTGCCAGCAGCCCCCGACAGAGAACAGAGACCCAGTACTTC. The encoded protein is CASSPRQRTETQYF.

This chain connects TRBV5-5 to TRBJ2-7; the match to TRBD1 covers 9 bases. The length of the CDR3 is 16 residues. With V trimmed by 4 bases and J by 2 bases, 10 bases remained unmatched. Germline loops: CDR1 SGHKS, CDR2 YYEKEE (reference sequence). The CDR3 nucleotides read TGTGCCAGCAGCATTCACGGACAGGGGAGGGCCTACGAGCAGTACGTC. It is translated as CASSIHGQGRAYEQYV.

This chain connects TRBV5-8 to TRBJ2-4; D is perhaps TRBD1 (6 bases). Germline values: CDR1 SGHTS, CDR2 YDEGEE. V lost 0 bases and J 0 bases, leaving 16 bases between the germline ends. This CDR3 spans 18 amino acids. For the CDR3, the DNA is TGTGCCAGCAGCTTGGTCCTTGGCGGACAGCTAGCCAAAAACATTCAGTACTTC. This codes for CASSLVLGGQLAKNIQYF.

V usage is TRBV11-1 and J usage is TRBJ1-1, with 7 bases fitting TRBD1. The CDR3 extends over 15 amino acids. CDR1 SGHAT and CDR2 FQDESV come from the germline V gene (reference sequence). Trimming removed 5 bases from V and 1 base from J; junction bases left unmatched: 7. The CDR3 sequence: CASSRGQAGNTEAFF. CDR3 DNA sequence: TGTGCCAGCAGCAGAGGACAGGCAGGGAACACTGAAGCTTTCTTT.

The CDR3 loop is CASSGLDRVTDTQYF. CDR3 DNA sequence: TGTGCCAGCAGCGGTCTTGATAGGGTCACAGATACGCAGTATTTT. The J gene is TRBJ2-3, the V gene TRBV5-8; D unresolved. The length of the CDR3 is 15 residues. The V end lost 4 bases, the J end lost 2 bases, and 14 bases lay between the germline ends. The germline V gene encodes CDR1 SGHTS and CDR2 YDEGEE.

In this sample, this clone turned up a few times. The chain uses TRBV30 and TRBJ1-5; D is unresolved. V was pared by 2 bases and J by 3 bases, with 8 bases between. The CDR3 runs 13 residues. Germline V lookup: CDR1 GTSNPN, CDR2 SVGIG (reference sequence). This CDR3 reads CAWSRGNNQPQHF. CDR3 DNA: TGTGCCTGGAGTCGCGGAAACAATCAGCCCCAGCATTTT.

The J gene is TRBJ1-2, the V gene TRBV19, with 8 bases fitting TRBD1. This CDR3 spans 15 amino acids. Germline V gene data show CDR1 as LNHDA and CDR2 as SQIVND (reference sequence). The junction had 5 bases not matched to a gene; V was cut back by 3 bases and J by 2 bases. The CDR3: CASSMPGQGNYGYTF. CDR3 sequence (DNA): TGTGCCAGTAGTATGCCCGGACAGGGAAACTATGGCTACACCTTC.

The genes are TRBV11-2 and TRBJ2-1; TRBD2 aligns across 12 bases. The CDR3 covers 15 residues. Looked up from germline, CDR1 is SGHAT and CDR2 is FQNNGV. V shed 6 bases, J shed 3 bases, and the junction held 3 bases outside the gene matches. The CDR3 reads CASRELAGGYNEQFF. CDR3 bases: TGTGCCAGCAGGGAACTAGCGGGGGGCTACAATGAGCAGTTCTTC.

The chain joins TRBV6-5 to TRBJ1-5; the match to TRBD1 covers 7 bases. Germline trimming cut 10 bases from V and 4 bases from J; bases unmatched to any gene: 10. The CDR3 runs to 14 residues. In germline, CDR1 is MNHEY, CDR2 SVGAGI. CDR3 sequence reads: CATVGRGENQPQHF. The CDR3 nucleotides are TGTGCCACGGTGGGCAGGGGGGAGAATCAGCCCCAGCATTTT.

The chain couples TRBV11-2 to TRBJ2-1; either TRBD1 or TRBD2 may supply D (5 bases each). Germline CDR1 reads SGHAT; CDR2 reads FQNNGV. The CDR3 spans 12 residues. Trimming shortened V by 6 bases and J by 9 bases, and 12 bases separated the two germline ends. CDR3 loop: CASRDLGPEQFF. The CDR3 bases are TGTGCCAGCAGGGACTTGGGGCCTGAGCAGTTCTTC.

For the CDR3, the DNA is TGTGCCAGCAGCTTCTACCAGGGAATCGGAGCTTTCTTT. Protein sequence: CASSFYQGIGAFF. The rearrangement joins TRBV5-4 to TRBJ1-1, with D maybe TRBD1 (5 bases). The germline V gene encodes CDR1 SGHNT and CDR2 YYREEE (reference sequence). V was cut by 2 bases and J by 10 bases, with 15 bases left in between. The CDR3 is 13 amino acids. Complete variable domain (other parts from reference TRBV5-4 and TRBJ1-1): ETGVTQSPTHLIKTRGQQVTLRCSSQSGHNTVSWYQQALGQGPQFIFQYYREEENGRGNFPPRFSGLQFPNYSSELNVNALELDDSALYLCASSFYQGIGAFFGQGTRLTVV.

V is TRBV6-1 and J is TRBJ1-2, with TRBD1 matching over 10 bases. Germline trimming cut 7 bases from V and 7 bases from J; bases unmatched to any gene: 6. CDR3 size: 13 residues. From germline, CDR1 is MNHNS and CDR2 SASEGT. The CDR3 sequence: CASTRDRGGGYTF. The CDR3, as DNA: TGTGCCAGCACCCGGGACAGGGGAGGTGGCTACACCTTC.

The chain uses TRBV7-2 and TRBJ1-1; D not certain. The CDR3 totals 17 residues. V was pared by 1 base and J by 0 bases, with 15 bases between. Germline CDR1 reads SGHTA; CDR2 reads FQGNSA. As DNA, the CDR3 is TGTGCCAGCAGCTTAGTTGAGGGCGGCAGGTTGAACACTGAAGCTTTCTTT. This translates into CASSLVEGGRLNTEAFF.

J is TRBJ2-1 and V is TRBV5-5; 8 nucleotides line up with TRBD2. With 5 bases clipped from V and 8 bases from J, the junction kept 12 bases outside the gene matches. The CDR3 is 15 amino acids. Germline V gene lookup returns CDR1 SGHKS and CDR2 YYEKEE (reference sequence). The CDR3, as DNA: TGTGCCAGCAGTCGGCGGGGGGTCTGGGGGGATGAGCAGTTCTTC. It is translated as CASSRRGVWGDEQFF.

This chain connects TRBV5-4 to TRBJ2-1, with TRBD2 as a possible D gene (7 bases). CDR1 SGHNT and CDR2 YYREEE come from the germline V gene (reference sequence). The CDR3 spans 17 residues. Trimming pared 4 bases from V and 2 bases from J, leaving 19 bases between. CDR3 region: CASSPPRGGGPYNEQFF. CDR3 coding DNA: TGTGCCAGCAGCCCCCCCCGGGGCGGGGGCCCCTACAATGAGCAGTTCTTC.

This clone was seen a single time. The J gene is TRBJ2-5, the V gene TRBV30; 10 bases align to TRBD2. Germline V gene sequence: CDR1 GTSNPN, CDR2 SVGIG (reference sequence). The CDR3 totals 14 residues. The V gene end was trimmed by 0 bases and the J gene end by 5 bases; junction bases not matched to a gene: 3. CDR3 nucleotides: TGTGCCTGGAGTGTAGCGGGGGGGCTGGAGACCCAGTACTTC. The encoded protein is CAWSVAGGLETQYF.

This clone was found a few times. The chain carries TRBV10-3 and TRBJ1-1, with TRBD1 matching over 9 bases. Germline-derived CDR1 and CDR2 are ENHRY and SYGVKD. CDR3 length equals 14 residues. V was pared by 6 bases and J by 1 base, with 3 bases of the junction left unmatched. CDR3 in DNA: TGTGCCATCAGGCCGGGACAGGGGAACACTGAAGCTTTCTTT. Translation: CAIRPGQGNTEAFF.

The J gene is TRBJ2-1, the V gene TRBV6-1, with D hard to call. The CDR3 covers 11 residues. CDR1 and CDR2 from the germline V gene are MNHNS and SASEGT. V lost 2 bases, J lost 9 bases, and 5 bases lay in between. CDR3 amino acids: CASSEYVEQFF. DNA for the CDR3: TGTGCCAGCAGTGAATATGTTGAGCAGTTCTTC.